Listed here is a single T cell receptor beta chain. This entry belongs to a study of T cell responses to AZD1222 COVID-19 vaccine. The CDR3 runs to 12 residues. The V and J ends lost 5 bases and 7 bases respectively, with 10 bases between them. The method was immunoSEQ multiplex PCR; TCRdb's version includes in-frame clones alone and lacks a portion of them. The repertoire holds 75,000 to 95,000 clones, with about 88% as singletons. This TCR derives from an adult in good health. This sequence joins TRBV12-3 or TRBV12-4 and TRBJ2-3; D is unresolved. Here the sequenced sample was peripheral blood, taken on day 0 of AZD1222 vaccination. CDR3 loop: CASSSPQNTQYF. The CDR3, as DNA: TGTGCCAGCAGTAGCCCGCAAAATACGCAGTATTTT.